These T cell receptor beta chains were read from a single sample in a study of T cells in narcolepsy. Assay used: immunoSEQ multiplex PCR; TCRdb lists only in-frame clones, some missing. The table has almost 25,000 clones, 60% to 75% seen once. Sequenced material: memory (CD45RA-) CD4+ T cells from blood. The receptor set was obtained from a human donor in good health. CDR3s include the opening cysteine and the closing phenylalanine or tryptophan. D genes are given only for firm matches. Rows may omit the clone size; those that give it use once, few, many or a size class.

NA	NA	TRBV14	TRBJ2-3	CASSPRTGSAQYF	TGTGCCAGCAGCCCCCGAACAGGGTCGGCGCAGTATTTT
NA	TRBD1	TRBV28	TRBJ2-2	CATKKQGRGELFF	TGTGCCACCAAAAAACAGGGGCGGGGGGAGCTGTTTTTT
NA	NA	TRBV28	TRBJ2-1	CASGGGYNEQFF	TGTGCCAGCGGAGGCGGCTACAATGAGCAGTTCTTC
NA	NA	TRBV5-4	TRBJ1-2	CASTYSGSAVGYTF	TGTGCCAGCACCTACAGTGGATCCGCTGTTGGCTACACCTTC
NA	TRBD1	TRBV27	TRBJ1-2	CASSFIDRGSYGYTF	TGTGCCAGCAGTTTTATCGACAGGGGTAGCTATGGCTACACCTTC
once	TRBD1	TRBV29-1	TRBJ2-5	CSASEDRVETQYF	TGCAGCGCCTCTGAGGACAGGGTAGAGACCCAGTACTTC
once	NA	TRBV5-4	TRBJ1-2	CASSLVKEGGGYTF	TGTGCCAGCAGCTTGGTAAAGGAGGGGGGCGGCTACACCTTC
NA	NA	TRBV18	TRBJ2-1	CASSPPMGDLSYNEQFF	TGTGCCAGCTCACCACCGATGGGGGACCTTTCCTACAATGAGCAGTTCTTC
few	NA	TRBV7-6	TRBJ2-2	CASRISPDTGELFF	TGTGCCAGCAGAATAAGTCCTGACACCGGGGAGCTGTTTTTT
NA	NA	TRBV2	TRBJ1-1	CASSGTGIALQNTEAFF	TGTGCCAGCAGTGGGACGGGAATCGCTTTGCAGAACACTGAAGCTTTCTTT
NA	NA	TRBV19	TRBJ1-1	CASSLDTEAFF	TGTGCCAGTAGTCTTGACACTGAAGCTTTCTTT
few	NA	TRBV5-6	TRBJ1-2	CASSLFLGLNYGYTF	TGTGCCAGCAGCTTGTTTCTAGGGCTAAACTATGGCTACACCTTC
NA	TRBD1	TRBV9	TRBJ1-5	CASSAGDRGGQPQHF	TGTGCCAGCAGCGCAGGAGACAGGGGAGGTCAGCCCCAGCATTTT
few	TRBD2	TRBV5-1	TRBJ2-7	CASTATSGSYEQYF	TGCGCCAGCACCGCGACTAGCGGCTCCTACGAGCAGTACTTC
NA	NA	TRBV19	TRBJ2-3	CASSRGDTQYF	TGTGCCAGTAGTAGGGGGGATACGCAGTATTTT
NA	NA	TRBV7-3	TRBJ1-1	CASSPAGGITEAFF	TGTGCCAGCAGCCCCGCGGGGGGCATAACTGAAGCTTTCTTT
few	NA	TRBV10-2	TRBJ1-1	CASSVWLVDTEAFF	TGCGCCAGCAGTGTCTGGTTAGTTGACACTGAAGCTTTCTTT
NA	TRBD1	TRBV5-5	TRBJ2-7	CASSRDRLYEQYF	TGTGCCAGCAGCCGGGACAGATTGTACGAGCAGTACTTC
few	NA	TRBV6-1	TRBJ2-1	CASSPRLDEQFF	TGTGCCAGCAGCCCACGGTTGGATGAGCAGTTCTTC
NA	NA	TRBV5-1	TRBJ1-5	CASSPGTQSNQPQHF	TGCGCCAGCAGCCCCGGGACACAGTCGAATCAGCCCCAGCATTTT
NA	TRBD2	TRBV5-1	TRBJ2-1	CASSSDTSRGGLASSYNEQFF	TGCGCCAGCAGCTCCGATACCTCGCGGGGGGGGCTAGCCTCCTCCTACAATGAGCAGTTCTTC
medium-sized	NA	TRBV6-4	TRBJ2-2	CASRPEGHTGELFF	TGTGCCAGCCGCCCTGAGGGCCACACCGGGGAGCTGTTTTTT
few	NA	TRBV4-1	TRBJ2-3	CASQDWFTDTQYF	TGCGCCAGCCAGGACTGGTTCACAGATACGCAGTATTTT
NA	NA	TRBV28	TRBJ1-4	CASTSSVREKLFF	TGTGCCAGCACCTCTTCAGTCAGGGAAAAACTGTTTTTT
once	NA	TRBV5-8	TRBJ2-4	CASSQMGPAKNIQYF	TGTGCCAGCAGTCAAATGGGACCAGCCAAAAACATTCAGTACTTC
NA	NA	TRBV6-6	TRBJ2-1	CASRMKGMQFF	TGTGCCAGCAGGATGAAGGGAATGCAGTTCTTC
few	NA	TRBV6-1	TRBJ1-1	CASSFRVAPDTEAFF	TGTGCCAGCAGCTTCAGGGTCGCCCCGGACACTGAAGCTTTCTTT
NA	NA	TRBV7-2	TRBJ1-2	CASSPDRGLYGYTF	TGTGCCAGCAGCCCTGATCGGGGCCTCTATGGCTACACCTTC
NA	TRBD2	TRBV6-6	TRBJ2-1	CASSPTSGRFNEQFF	TGTGCCAGCAGTCCAACTAGCGGGAGATTCAATGAGCAGTTCTTC
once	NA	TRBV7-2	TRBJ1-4	CASSLAGNDEKLFF	TGTGCCAGCAGCTTAGCAGGGAACGATGAAAAACTGTTTTTT